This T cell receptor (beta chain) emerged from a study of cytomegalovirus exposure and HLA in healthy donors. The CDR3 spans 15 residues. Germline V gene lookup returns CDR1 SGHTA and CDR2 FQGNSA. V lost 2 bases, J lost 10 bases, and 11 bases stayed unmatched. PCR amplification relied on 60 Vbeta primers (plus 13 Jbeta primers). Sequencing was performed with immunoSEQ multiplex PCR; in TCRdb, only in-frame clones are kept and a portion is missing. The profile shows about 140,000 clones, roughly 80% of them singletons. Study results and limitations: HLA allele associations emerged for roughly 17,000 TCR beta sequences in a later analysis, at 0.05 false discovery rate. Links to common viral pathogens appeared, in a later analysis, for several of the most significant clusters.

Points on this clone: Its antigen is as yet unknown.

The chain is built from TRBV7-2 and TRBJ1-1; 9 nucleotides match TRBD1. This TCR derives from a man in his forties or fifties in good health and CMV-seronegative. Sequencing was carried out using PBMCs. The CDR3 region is CASSLTGGTPGVAFF. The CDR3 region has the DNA TGTGCCAGCAGCTTAACAGGGGGCACCCCCGGGGTAGCTTTCTTT.